This TCR beta chain was captured by sequencing in a study of T cell repertoires in cytomegalovirus infection. TCRdb re-called the reads through MiXCR, storing one row per CDR3 protein. The sample records about 300,000 distinct CDR3 sequences, 9.6% being singletons. The study, taken as a whole, reports: Cumulative frequency of public TCR beta families picked out carriers of CMV plus the relevant HLA. HLA-C-restricted CMV clonotypes gave the most frequent clonotype in two of eight donors.

Unmatched junction bases numbered 3, after V lost 9 bases and J lost 5 bases. Germline CDR1 reads MNHNS; CDR2 reads SASEGT. This CDR3 contains 11 residues. In its sample, this clonotype was seen many times. Its antigen is undetermined. What was sequenced was PBMCs. V is TRBV6-1 and J is TRBJ2-7, with TRBD1 identical over 8 bases. The sequence derives from a human donor in good health (CMV status not recorded). Some clones in this sample may be carry-over from other donors' samples. The CDR3 sequence: CASQDRDEQYV. The CDR3 nucleotides are TGTGCCAGTCAGGACAGGGACGAGCAGTACGTC.